The clone carrying this T cell receptor beta chain was seen a single time. Its specificity is unknown. This specimen belongs to a study of Ad26.COV2.S vaccination and SARS-CoV-2 variants. General study results and limits: Reported post-vaccination CD8+ and CD4+ T cell responses to spike showed substantial breadth. The TCR breadth and depth analyses may have understated or missed part of the total T cell responses. Greater spike-specific TCR breadth was seen in vaccine recipients than in placebo recipients. Those who received vaccine or placebo ended up with similar non-spike TCR breadth.

Libraries were prepared by immunoSEQ multiplex PCR; TCRdb keeps only in-frame clonotypes and omits some of them. The table has about 350,000 clones, about 90% seen once; the top ten hold under 5%. CDR1 is SGHTA, CDR2 FQGNSA, per germline. The CDR3 length is 15 residues. The clonotype comes from a human donor who had recovered from COVID-19. The sample here was peripheral blood, taken after recovery from COVID-19. The genes are TRBV7-2 and TRBJ2-1; 13 nucleotides line up with TRBD2. This chain's CDR3 is CVSGGLAGTYNEQFF. The CDR3 nucleotides are TGTGTTTCCGGGGGACTAGCGGGGACTTACAATGAGCAGTTCTTC.